This T cell receptor beta chain was identified in a study of T-cell reconstitution after alpha-beta-depleted transplantation in children. TCRbeta library construction was performed incorporating unique molecular identifiers. TCRdb recomputed calls from the PCR reads with MiXCR, one row per CDR3 protein. The profile shows approximately 350,000 distinct CDR3 sequences, about an eighth of them singletons. In its sample, this clonotype was seen a few times. This may arise from a read error, as a much more abundant clone is one base away. The sequencing here drew on PBMCs, taken from the stem cell graft. This clonotype originated in a human donor who donated a stem cell graft to a child with Fanconi anemia.

CDR3 sequence (DNA): TGTACCAGCAGTACAGGGTACGACGAGCAGTTCTTC. This gives the protein CTSSTGYDEQFF. This chain links TRBV2 with TRBJ2-1; tentatively, D is TRBD1 (6 bases). CDR3 size: 12 residues. CDR1 SNHLY and CDR2 FYNNEI come from the germline V gene.